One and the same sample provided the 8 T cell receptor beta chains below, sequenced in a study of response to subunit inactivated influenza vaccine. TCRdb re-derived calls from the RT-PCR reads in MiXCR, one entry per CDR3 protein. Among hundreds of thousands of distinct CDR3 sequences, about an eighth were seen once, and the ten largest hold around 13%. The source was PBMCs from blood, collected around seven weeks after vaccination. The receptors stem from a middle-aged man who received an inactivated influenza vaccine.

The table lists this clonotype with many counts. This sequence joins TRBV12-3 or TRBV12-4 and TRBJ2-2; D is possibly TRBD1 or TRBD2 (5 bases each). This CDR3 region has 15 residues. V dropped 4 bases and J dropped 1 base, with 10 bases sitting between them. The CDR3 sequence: CASSSRGRNTGELFF. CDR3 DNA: TGTGCCAGCAGTTCCCGGGGCAGGAACACCGGGGAGCTGTTTTTT.

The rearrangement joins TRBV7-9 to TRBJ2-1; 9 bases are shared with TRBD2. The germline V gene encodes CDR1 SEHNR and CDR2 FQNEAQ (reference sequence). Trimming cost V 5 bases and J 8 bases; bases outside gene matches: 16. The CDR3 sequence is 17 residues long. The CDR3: CASSAPQAGGPWDEQFF. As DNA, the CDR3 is TGTGCCAGCAGCGCACCCCAAGCGGGGGGTCCATGGGATGAGCAGTTCTTC.

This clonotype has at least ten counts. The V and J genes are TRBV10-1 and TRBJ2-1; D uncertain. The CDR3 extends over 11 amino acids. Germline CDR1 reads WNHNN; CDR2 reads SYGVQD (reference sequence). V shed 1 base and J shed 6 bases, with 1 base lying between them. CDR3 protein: CASSECNEQFF. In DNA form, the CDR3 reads TGCGCCAGCAGTGAGTGCAATGAGCAGTTCTTC.

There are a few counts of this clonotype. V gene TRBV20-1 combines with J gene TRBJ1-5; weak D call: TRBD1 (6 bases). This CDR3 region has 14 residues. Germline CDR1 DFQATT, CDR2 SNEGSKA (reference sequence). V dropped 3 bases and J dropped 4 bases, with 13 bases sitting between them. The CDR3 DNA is TGCAGTGCTAGTCCGGGACATAGGAATCAGCCCCAGCATTTT. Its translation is CSASPGHRNQPQHF.

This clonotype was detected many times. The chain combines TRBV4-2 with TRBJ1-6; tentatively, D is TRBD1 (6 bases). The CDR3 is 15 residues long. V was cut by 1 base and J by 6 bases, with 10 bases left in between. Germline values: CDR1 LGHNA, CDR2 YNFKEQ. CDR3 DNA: TGTGCCAGCAGCCAAGTTACAGGGTCTAATTCACCCCTCCACTTT. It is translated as CASSQVTGSNSPLHF.

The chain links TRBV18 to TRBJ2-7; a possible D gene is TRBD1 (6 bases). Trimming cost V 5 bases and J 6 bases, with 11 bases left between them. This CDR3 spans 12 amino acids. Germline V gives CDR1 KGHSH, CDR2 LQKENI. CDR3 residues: CASSEGQLEQYF. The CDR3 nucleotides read TGTGCCAGCTCAGAGGGACAACTCGAGCAGTACTTC. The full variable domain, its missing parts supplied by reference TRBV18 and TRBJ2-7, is NAGVMQNPRHLVRRRGQEARLRCSPMKGHSHVYWYRQLPEEGLKFMVYLQKENIIDESGMPKERFSAEFPKEGPSILRIQQVVRGDSAAYFCASSEGQLEQYFGPGTRLTVT.

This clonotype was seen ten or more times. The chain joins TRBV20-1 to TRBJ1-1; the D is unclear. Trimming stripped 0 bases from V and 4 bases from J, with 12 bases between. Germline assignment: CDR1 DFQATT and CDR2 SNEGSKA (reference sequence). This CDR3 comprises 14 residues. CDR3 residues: CSARDPGGSTEAFF. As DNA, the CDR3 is TGCAGTGCTAGAGATCCGGGAGGAAGCACTGAAGCTTTCTTT.

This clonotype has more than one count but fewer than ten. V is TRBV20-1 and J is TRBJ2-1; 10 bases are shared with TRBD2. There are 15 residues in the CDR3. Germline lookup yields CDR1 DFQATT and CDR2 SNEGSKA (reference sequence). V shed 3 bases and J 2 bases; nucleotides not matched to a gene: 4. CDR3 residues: CSASSGRATYNEQFF. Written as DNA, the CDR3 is TGCAGTGCTAGCAGCGGGAGGGCCACCTACAATGAGCAGTTCTTC.